Given below is one TCR beta chain in context. What it binds is not known. The CDR3 contains 15 residues. Trimming removed 0 bases from V and 5 bases from J; junction bases left unmatched: 5. The germline gives CDR1 SGHRS, CDR2 YFSETQ. This sample was taken from a study of T-cell memory formation after mild COVID-19. Whole-study context: TCR clusters largely stayed donor specific. Broader study findings: Among contracting clones, CD4+ were mainly CM/EM and CD8+ enriched in EMRA. Clones that contracted from day 15 to 85 were balanced CD4/CD8, while later expanders leaned CD4+.

TCRdb recomputed calls from the 5' RACE reads with MiXCR, one row per CDR3 protein. The repertoire holds some 260,000 distinct CDR3 sequences, roughly 15% seen once, with around 3.7% in the top ten. Sequenced input: PBMCs or a T cell subset sorted from them (not recorded which). The source of this sequence is a man younger than 35 who had mild COVID-19 (a few samples of this study predate the infection). Cell type and time point are not known. This sequence joins TRBV5-1 and TRBJ2-3, with 8 bases identical to TRBD2. Here the CDR3 reads CASSLDSGGLDTQYF. The CDR3 DNA reads TGCGCCAGCAGCTTGGATTCGGGGGGGCTAGATACGCAGTATTTT.